The T cell receptor (beta chain) under discussion was sequenced for a study of T-cell memory formation after mild COVID-19. The junction had 10 bases not matched to a gene; V was cut back by 6 bases and J by 6 bases. Germline-derived CDR1 and CDR2 are LNHDA and SQIVND (reference sequence). The CDR3 is 15 residues long. TCRdb passed the 5' RACE reads through MiXCR, listing each CDR3 protein once. The profile shows about 430,000 distinct CDR3 sequences, more than 20% of them singletons. The specimen sequenced was PBMCs or a T cell subset sorted from them (not recorded which). The chain uses TRBV19 and TRBJ2-2; 7 nucleotides align to TRBD1. The sequence came from an adult woman who had mild COVID-19 (a few samples of this study predate the infection). Cell type and time point are not known. For the CDR3, the DNA is TGTGCCAGTAGCAGGGGACAGTTGATTGCCGGGGAGCTGTTTTTT. Translating it yields CASSRGQLIAGELFF.